This entry features one T cell receptor (beta chain) sequence. There are a few counts of this clonotype. This clone's antigen is unknown. The record has no base qualities; no much larger clone is one base away. Including the terminal cysteine and phenylalanine, the CDR3 comprises 17 residues. Just the 51-base CDR3 DNA is kept, in frame starting at base 1. V is pared back by 7 bases and J by 2 bases, with 18 bases lying between the germline termini. Systemically healthy Caucasian individuals from Russia, over 30 in total and aged roughly 6 to 100 years, were included as donors. Around 9.8 milliliters of peripheral blood were collected from each donor into EDTA-treated Vacutainer tubes. PBMCs were isolated by Ficoll-Paque density-gradient centrifugation, with at least 7 million obtained per sample. Total RNA, at least 6 micrograms per sample, was extracted from PBMCs with Trizol reagent. For every donor, an aliquot of PBMCs went through flow cytometry to measure the percentages of naive CD45RAhigh/CD27high T cells.

This sample is drawn from a study of blood T cells in healthy people across ages (dated by TCRdb to the mid-2010s). Regarding the study in general: In model experiments, template switching captured roughly one uniquely barcoded TCR beta cDNA molecule for every two T cells. Using deep sequencing normalized with unique cDNA molecular identifiers, the study measured how TCR beta repertoire diversity changes with age. Four age groups were formed from the donors: young (average about 16 years), middle-aged (less than 40), aged (about 62) and long-lived (about 80). The study analyzed two additional independent replicas of 1 million unique cDNA reads from the same blood draw for two donors, one aged 18 to 30 and one aged 80 or older.

The method was 5' RACE. The reads were generated on an Illumina HiSeq 2500. A second roughly 7 to 11 cycle PCR used a sample-barcoded 5' primer and a J-beta primer mix. A unique molecular identifier was introduced onto each TCR beta cDNA molecule by a template-switch 5' adaptor carrying 12 random nucleotides. Each sample yielded at least 2.5 million CDR3-containing paired-end reads. The Mint cDNA synthesis kit, primed by a TRBC-specific oligonucleotide, was used to synthesize first-strand cDNA from all RNA. Following uracil-DNA glycosylase treatment, a first 18-cycle PCR with universal primers M1SS and BC2_uni_R was performed on all cDNA. In the authors' own workflow: Normalization of each sample was performed by random selection of 1 million high-quality reads, each carrying a distinct molecular identifier. Reads sharing molecular identifiers were discarded rather than binned into consensus sequences. MiTCR, with a Q25 quality threshold and the strictest error-elimination algorithm, was used for CDR3 identification, clonotype clustering and error correction. A nonparametric unseen species model with Euler transformation was used to estimate a lower bound on total TCR beta diversity. The public reads were reprocessed in TCRdb via fastp at Q25 and MiXCR, keeping in-frame beta chains. Every entry covers one CDR3 protein and lists the most common genes and DNA from its rows. The V and J calls come from TCRdb's annotation, not from the publication. This sample is represented by around 780,000 distinct CDR3 sequences; under 30% of them were singletons. The ten largest clones represent approximately 2.9% of the sample.

On the study overall, not on this receptor specifically: As age increased, observed TCR beta diversity per million T cells dropped in a roughly linear way, and a significant reduction was already evident by age about 40. Compared with the aged group, the long-lived group had more naive CD4+ T cells, fewer expanded clones and increased TCR diversity, suggesting age selection. The CMV infection status of donors was not known, potentially confounding age-related changes in expanded clonotypes. A strong correlation was found between observed TCR beta diversity and the percentage of naive T cells measured by flow cytometry. Since profiling was done on bulk unsorted PBMCs, naive and antigen-experienced compartments could not be conclusively compared. Estimates of total diversity based on one million sequenced T cells were regarded as lower bounds and as underestimates.

These same data were also listed under a study on T cells of mothers and their children. According to the second study: Nine systemically healthy Caucasian individuals, comprising three mothers and their six children, were included as donors. cDNA synthesis consumed the entire amount of extracted RNA, loaded at around 1.5 ug RNA in each 15 ul reaction. In the second PCR, sample barcodes and 2-4 random nucleotides were introduced via the M1S primer. Over 8.5 million TCR beta CDR3 reads were obtained for each mother, and 2.5 million to 3.5 million reads were obtained for each child. TCR recombination output is similarly shaped by thymic selection in related and unrelated pairs, with a minor effect exerted by inherited differences. Normalized repertoire overlap was always found to be slightly, but never significantly, higher in related mother-child pairs than in unrelated mother-child pairs. With a sensitivity of around 97 clones per million clonotypes, no persistent microchimeric T cell clones were detected. In the study, deep NGS was used to compare the TCR beta repertoires of mothers and children, and features distinguishing related mother-child pairs from unrelated individuals were sought. The mean age was roughly 36 +/- 4 years for the mothers and roughly 10 +/- 4 years for the children. After adapters were ligated using NEBNext reagents, the libraries underwent 100+100 nt paired-end sequencing on an Illumina HiSeq 2000. To prevent cross-contamination, the mother and child libraries were prepared one month apart and sequenced in separate runs. For each donor, between about 450,000 and 2,300,000 distinct TCR beta clonotypes were identified. Naive TCR beta clonotypes were estimated from low-frequency clonotypes matched to each donor's FACS-determined naive share, without sorting.

Recombination connected TRBV12-3 or TRBV12-4 to TRBJ2-6; 5 matching bases give a weak D call of TRBD1. The sample consisted of blood. The receptor was derived from a boy younger than 18 in good health. Read as DNA, the sequence is TGTGCCAGCACCTTAAGAACCCCAGGGCCTGGGGCCAACGTCCTGACTTTC. This translates into CASTLRTPGPGANVLTF.